What follows is one T cell receptor beta chain and its context. Its matching antigen is unknown. The data originate from a study of long-term antiretroviral therapy in people with HIV. About the study: Samples collected earliest predate the 2015 immediate-ART recommendation by about a decade. Study results and caveats: Control repertoires displayed wider CDR3 length ranges than the HIV repertoires. Pre-ART-expanded clones dominated the repertoire at all time points. Transplant donor controls retained higher diversity, though diversity increased after ART.

With V trimmed by 5 bases and J by 2 bases, 2 bases remained unmatched. Germline V gene sequence: CDR1 MNHEY, CDR2 SMNVEV (reference sequence). This CDR3 has 15 residues. At the survey level, the v3.0 immunoSEQ assay was run. Clones were read by immunoSEQ multiplex PCR, and TCRdb kept only the in-frame ones, dropping some. The profile shows roughly 50,000 clones, roughly four fifths of them singletons. V is TRBV27 and J is TRBJ2-6, with TRBD1 matching 8 bases. The source of this sequence is a woman aged 18-29 years with HIV. The starting material was unsorted PBMCs, obtained 0.8 years after starting antiretroviral therapy. The CDR3 nucleotides are TGTGCCAGCAGTCCACAGGGGGCTGGGGCCAACGTCCTGACTTTC. It is translated as CASSPQGAGANVLTF.